This passage covers 2 T cell receptor beta chains from one sample sequenced in a study of blood T cell repertoires in COVID-19. Some clones are missing from TCRdb's copy, which holds only in-frame ones; the method was immunoSEQ multiplex PCR. The sample holds around 330,000 clones, 85% seen once. The specimen sequenced was PBMCs or T cells enriched from blood (not recorded which). The receptors stem from a woman aged 25-40 years who had been exposed to COVID-19.

The genes are TRBV21-1 and TRBJ1-2; the table names TRBD1, a call not compared with the DNA. TRBV21-1 is flagged as a pseudogene. The CDR3 spans 18 residues. The DNA for the CDR3 is TGTGCCAGCAGCAAAGTAAATCCCCCGACAGGCAAGAACTATGGCTACACCTTC. It encodes CASSKVNPPTGKNYGYTF.

The CDR3 loop reads CASGRDRGPDSPLHF. For the CDR3, the DNA is TGTGCCAGCGGCCGGGACAGGGGCCCTGATTCACCCCTCCACTTT. This chain links TRBV27 with TRBJ1-6, with TRBD1 matching 10 bases. Germline-derived CDR1 and CDR2 are MNHEY and SMNVEV (reference sequence). This CDR3 is built from 15 residues. V lost 8 bases to trimming and J lost 8 bases; unmatched junction nucleotides: 9.